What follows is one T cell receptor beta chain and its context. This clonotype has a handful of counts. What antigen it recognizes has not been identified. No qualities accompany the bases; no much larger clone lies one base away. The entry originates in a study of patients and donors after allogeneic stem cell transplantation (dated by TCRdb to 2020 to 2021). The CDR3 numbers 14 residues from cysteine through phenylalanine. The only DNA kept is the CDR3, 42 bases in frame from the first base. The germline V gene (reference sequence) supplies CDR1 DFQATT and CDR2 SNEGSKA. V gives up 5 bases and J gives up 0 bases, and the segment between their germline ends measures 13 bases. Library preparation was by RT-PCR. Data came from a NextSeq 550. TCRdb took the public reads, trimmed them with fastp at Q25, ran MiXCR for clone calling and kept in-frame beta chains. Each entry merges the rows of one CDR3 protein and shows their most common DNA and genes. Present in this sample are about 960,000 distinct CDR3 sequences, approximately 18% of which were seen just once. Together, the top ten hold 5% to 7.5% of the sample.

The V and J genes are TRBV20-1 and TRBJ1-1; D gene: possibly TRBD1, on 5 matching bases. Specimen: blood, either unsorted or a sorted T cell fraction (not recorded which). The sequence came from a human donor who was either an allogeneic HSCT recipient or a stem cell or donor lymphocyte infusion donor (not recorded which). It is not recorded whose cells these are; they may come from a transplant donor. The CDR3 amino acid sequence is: CSALLTGMNTEAFF. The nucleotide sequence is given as TGCAGTGCTCTCCTAACAGGAATGAACACTGAAGCTTTCTTT.